A single sample is the source of the 10 T cell receptor beta chains below, sequenced in a study of T cell responses to AZD1222 COVID-19 vaccine. TCRdb's copy holds only in-frame clones and misses some; the assay was immunoSEQ multiplex PCR. The data hold 65,000 to 80,000 clones, with about 91% observed a single time. Sequencing was performed on peripheral blood, taken on day 0 of MenACWY control vaccination. The receptors stem from an adult in good health.

This chain uses TRBV7-2 with TRBJ2-2; TRBD1 might be the D (5 bases). The CDR3 sequence is 15 residues long. Germline values: CDR1 SGHTA, CDR2 FQGNSA. V was shortened by 3 bases and J by 4 bases, with 12 bases between the two germline ends. CDR3 sequence (DNA): TGTGCCAGCAGCTTCTTAAGGGGCGGCACCGGGGAGCTGTTTTTT. It codes for CASSFLRGGTGELFF.

The chain carries TRBV7-9 and TRBJ2-5; 10 positions agree with TRBD1. The CDR3 sequence is 14 residues long. V gave up 5 bases and J gave up 5 bases; unmatched junction bases: 5. CDR1 and CDR2 from the germline V gene are SEHNR and FQNEAQ (reference sequence). CDR3 sequence (DNA): TGTGCCAGCAGCGCTGACAGGGGGCGGGAGACCCAGTACTTC. Protein: CASSADRGRETQYF.

The CDR3 region has the DNA TGTGCCACCAGTGGACAGGGGGCCCATTACAATGAGCAGTTCTTC. It encodes CATSGQGAHYNEQFF. The rearrangement links TRBV24-1 to TRBJ2-1, with TRBD1 matching 10 bases. With V trimmed by 5 bases and J by 4 bases, 4 bases remained unmatched. CDR3 length equals 15 residues. CDR1 is KGHDR and CDR2 is SFDVKD in the germline V gene.

This chain uses TRBV7-9 with TRBJ2-5; 14 nucleotides match TRBD2. CDR1 is SEHNR, CDR2 FQNEAQ, per germline (reference sequence). The length of the CDR3 is 16 residues. V was clipped by 5 bases and J by 2 bases; unmatched bases: 4. Written as DNA, the CDR3 is TGTGCCAGCAGCACCCGACTAGCGGGGGGGCAAGAGACCCAGTACTTC. Translating gives CASSTRLAGGQETQYF.

The genes are TRBV4-3 and TRBJ2-7; 7 bases agree with TRBD2. Germline V gives CDR1 LGHNA, CDR2 YSLEER. The V segment lost 4 bases and the J segment 5 bases; nucleotides outside the gene matches: 11. The CDR3 extends over 15 amino acids. The CDR3: CASSLPVGRADEQYF. In DNA, the CDR3 is TGCGCCAGCAGCCTCCCCGTAGGGAGGGCCGACGAGCAGTACTTC.

The chain's CDR3 is CASSFGGLGQPQHF. The CDR3 DNA reads as TGCGCCAGCAGTTTCGGTGGTCTAGGTCAGCCCCAGCATTTT. The chain combines TRBV5-1 with TRBJ1-5, with D hard to call. This CDR3 comprises 14 residues. The germline CDR1 and CDR2 sequences are SGHRS and YFSETQ. Between the trimmed V and J ends, which lost 5 bases and 6 bases, there was a span of 15 bases.

J is TRBJ2-5 and V is TRBV6-2 or TRBV6-3; TRBD2 matches 8 bases. The V gene end was trimmed by 1 base and the J gene end by 3 bases; junction bases not matched to a gene: 10. This CDR3 spans 17 amino acids. Germline CDR1 MNHEY, CDR2 SVGEGT. CDR3 protein: CASSYLRGGADEETQYF. CDR3 DNA: TGTGCCAGCAGTTACTTACGGGGGGGGGCGGATGAAGAGACCCAGTACTTC.

The chain carries TRBV6-2 or TRBV6-3 and TRBJ2-2; unclear D gene. The germline V gene encodes CDR1 MNHEY and CDR2 SVGEGT. The CDR3 extends over 12 amino acids. Between the trimmed V and J ends, which lost 5 bases and 7 bases, there was a span of 8 bases. In DNA, the CDR3 is TGTGCCAGCAGTCGGGTCCACGGGGAGCTGTTTTTT. Its translation: CASSRVHGELFF.

J is TRBJ2-3 and V is TRBV2, with D hard to call. The CDR3 has 13 residues. V lost 4 bases and J 5 bases, leaving 10 bases between the germline ends. The germline V gene has CDR1 SNHLY and CDR2 FYNNEI. CDR3 sequence reads: CASSGPGGDTQYF. The CDR3 DNA reads TGTGCCAGCAGTGGACCCGGTGGAGATACGCAGTATTTT. The full variable domain, rest sourced from reference TRBV2 and TRBJ2-3, is EPEVTQTPSHQVTQMGQEVILRCVPISNHLYFYWYRQILGQKVEFLVSFYNNEISEKSEIFDDQFSVERPDGSNFTLKIRSTKLEDSAMYFCASSGPGGDTQYFGPGTRLTVL.

The chain joins TRBV5-1 to TRBJ2-5, with D perhaps TRBD1 or TRBD2 (5 bases each). Germline V CDR1 and CDR2: SGHRS, YFSETQ. V was shortened by 5 bases and J by 4 bases, with 18 bases between the two germline ends. This CDR3 has 15 amino acids. In DNA form, the CDR3 reads TGCGCCAGCAGGTTTTCGGACGGGGCGGGAGAGACCCAGTACTTC. Residues: CASRFSDGAGETQYF. Together with reference TRBV5-1 and TRBJ2-5, the CDR3 gives the full variable domain: KAGVTQTPRYLIKTRGQQVTLSCSPISGHRSVSWYQQTPGQGLQFLFEYFSETQRNKGNFPGRFSGRQFSNSRSEMNVSTLELGDSALYLCASRFSDGAGETQYFGPGTRLLVL.